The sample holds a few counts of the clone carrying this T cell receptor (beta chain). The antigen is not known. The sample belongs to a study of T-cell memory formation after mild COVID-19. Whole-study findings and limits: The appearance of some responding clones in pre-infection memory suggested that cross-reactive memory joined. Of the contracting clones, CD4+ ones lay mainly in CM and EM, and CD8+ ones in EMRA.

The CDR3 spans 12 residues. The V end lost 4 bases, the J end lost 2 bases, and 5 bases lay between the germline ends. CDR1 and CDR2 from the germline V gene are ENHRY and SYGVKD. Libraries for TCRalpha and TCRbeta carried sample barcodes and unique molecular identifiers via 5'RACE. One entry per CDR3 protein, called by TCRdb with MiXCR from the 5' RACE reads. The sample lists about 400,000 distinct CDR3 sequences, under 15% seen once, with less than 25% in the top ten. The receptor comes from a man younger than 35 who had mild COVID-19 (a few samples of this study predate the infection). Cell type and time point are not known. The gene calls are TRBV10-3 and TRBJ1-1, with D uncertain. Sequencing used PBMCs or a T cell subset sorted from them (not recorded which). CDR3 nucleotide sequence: TGTGCCATCAGTGCCGTCAACACTGAAGCTTTCTTT. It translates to CAISAVNTEAFF.